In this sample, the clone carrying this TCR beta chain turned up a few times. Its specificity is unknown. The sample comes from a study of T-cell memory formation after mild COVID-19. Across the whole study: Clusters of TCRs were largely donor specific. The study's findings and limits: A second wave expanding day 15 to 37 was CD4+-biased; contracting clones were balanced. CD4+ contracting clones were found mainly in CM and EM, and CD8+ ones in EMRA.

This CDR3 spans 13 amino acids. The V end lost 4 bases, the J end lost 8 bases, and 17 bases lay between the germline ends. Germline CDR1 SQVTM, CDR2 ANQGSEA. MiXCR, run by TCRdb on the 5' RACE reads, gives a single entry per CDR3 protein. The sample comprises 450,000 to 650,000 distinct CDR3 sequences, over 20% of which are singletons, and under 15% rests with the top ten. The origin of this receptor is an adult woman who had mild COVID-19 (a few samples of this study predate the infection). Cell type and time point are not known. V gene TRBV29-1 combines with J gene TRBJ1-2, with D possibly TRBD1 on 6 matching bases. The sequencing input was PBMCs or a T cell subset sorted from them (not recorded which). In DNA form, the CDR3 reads TGCAGCGTTGTCTACAGGGCTTCCGAGGGCTACACCTTC. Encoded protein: CSVVYRASEGYTF.